A single sample gave rise to the 10 T cell receptor beta chains below, sequenced in a study of blood T cell repertoires in COVID-19. TCRdb keeps only in-frame clones here, not all; method: immunoSEQ multiplex PCR. The sample consists of tens of thousands of clones, 70% to 85% of them appearing once. Sequenced: peripheral blood. The receptors derive from a man aged 60-69 years with acute or convalescent COVID-19.

This clone showed up just once. V is TRBV5-7 and J is TRBJ1-1, with D tentatively TRBD1 (6 bases). TRBV5-7 is an ORF, with its function uncertain. The ends were cut back, 5 bases at V and 0 bases at J, with 14 bases in the middle. This CDR3 region has 15 residues. CDR3: CASSTQGPLNTEAFF. The CDR3 nucleotides read TGTGCCAGCAGTACCCAGGGGCCGTTGAACACTGAAGCTTTCTTT.

The chain uses TRBV18 and TRBJ1-3, with D possibly being TRBD1 (6 bases). Germline assignment: CDR1 KGHSH and CDR2 LQKENI. V shed 0 bases and J shed 0 bases, with 12 bases lying between them. This CDR3 spans 17 amino acids. The CDR3 DNA sequence: TGTGCCAGCTCACCACCTGCGGGGGCGGTCTCTGGAAACACCATATATTTT. Translated: CASSPPAGAVSGNTIYF. The complete variable domain, with remaining parts taken from reference TRBV18 and TRBJ1-3, reads NAGVMQNPRHLVRRRGQEARLRCSPMKGHSHVYWYRQLPEEGLKFMVYLQKENIIDESGMPKERFSAEFPKEGPSILRIQQVVRGDSAAYFCASSPPAGAVSGNTIYFGEGSWLTVV.

The chain uses TRBV28 and TRBJ1-6, with a tentative D call TRBD1 (6 bases). This CDR3 has 14 amino acids. Germline loops: CDR1 MDHEN, CDR2 SYDVKM. Deletions cut 5 bases from V and 7 bases from J, with 12 bases between. The CDR3 loop reads CASSTHTGNSPLHF. CDR3 DNA sequence: TGTGCCAGCAGTACCCATACAGGGAATTCACCCCTCCACTTT. The full variable domain, with the rest looked up from reference TRBV28 and TRBJ1-6, is DVKVTQSSRYLVKRTGEKVFLECVQDMDHENMFWYRQDPGLGLRLIYFSYDVKMKEKGDIPEGYSVSREKKERFSLILESASTNQTSMYLCASSTHTGNSPLHFGNGTRLTVT.

About this clone itself: Different DNA sequences within this sample yield the same CDR3. This sequence joins TRBV28 and TRBJ2-7, with 7 bases fitting TRBD1. The CDR3 runs 13 residues. Trimming removed 4 bases from V and 2 bases from J; junction bases left unmatched: 2. Germline CDR1 MDHEN, CDR2 SYDVKM. This CDR3 reads CASSSGQTYEQYF. The CDR3 DNA reads as TGTGCCAGCAGTTCGGGACAGACCTACGAGCAGTACTTC.

CDR3 bases: TGCGCCAGCAGCTTGACGGCAGCGCCGGGCACTGAAGCTTTCTTT. Translated, it gives CASSLTAAPGTEAFF. This chain uses TRBV5-1 with TRBJ1-1; D is ambiguous. CDR1 is SGHRS and CDR2 is YFSETQ in the germline V gene. The CDR3 loop spans 15 amino acids. V was trimmed by 1 base and J by 4 bases, leaving 14 bases between them.

The V gene is TRBV4-1, the J gene TRBJ1-4; 9 bases fit TRBD1. Trimming cost V 4 bases and J 5 bases; bases outside gene matches: 8. Germline lookup yields CDR1 MGHRA and CDR2 YSYEKL. The CDR3 spans 16 residues. CDR3 DNA: TGCGCCAGCAGCCCGCACCGACAGGGGGGGAATGAAAAACTGTTTTTT. Amino acids: CASSPHRQGGNEKLFF.

This rearrangement joins TRBV7-8 to TRBJ2-2, with D perhaps matching TRBD2 (5 bases). The CDR3 spans 13 residues. The V gene's germline CDR1 is SGHVS and CDR2 FQNEAQ. V shed 5 bases and J shed 7 bases, with 11 bases lying between them. The CDR3 DNA follows: TGTGCCAGCAGCGTGATAGAGGGCGGGGAGCTGTTTTTT. Translating it yields CASSVIEGGELFF.

The chain employs TRBV10-3 and TRBJ1-2; 10 bases agree with TRBD1. The CDR3 contains 15 residues. J lost 5 bases, V lost 3 bases, and 6 bases had no gene match. CDR1 is ENHRY, CDR2 SYGVKD, per germline. For the CDR3, the DNA is TGTGCCATCAGTGACCCCGGGACAGGGGAATATGGCTACACCTTC. This codes for CAISDPGTGEYGYTF.

This sequence joins TRBV12-3 or TRBV12-4 and TRBJ2-7, with D maybe TRBD1 (6 bases). The CDR3 has 13 amino acids. With 8 bases removed from V and 5 bases from J, the gap between germline ends came to 16 bases. This chain's CDR3 is CASGNRAGNEQYF. The CDR3, as DNA: TGTGCCAGCGGCAACAGGGCCGGGAACGAGCAGTACTTC.

The chain carries TRBV6-5 and TRBJ2-7; TRBD1 is a possible D gene (5 bases). Germline values: CDR1 MNHEY, CDR2 SVGAGI. V lost 8 bases to trimming and J lost 9 bases, with 23 bases between them. The CDR3 covers 14 residues. The CDR3 reads CASVNTGYPLGQYF. The CDR3 DNA is TGTGCCAGCGTCAATACAGGCTATCCTCTAGGGCAGTACTTC.